This T cell receptor beta chain comes out of a study of T cell responses to AZD1222 COVID-19 vaccine. Profiled with immunoSEQ multiplex PCR; TCRdb holds only in-frame clones, not every one. The sample holds more than 60,000 clones; 87% are singletons and the top ten take roughly 18%. This sequence originates from an adult who received the AZD1222 COVID-19 vaccine. Sample: peripheral blood, taken 28 days after the second AZD1222 dose.

CDR3 in DNA: TGTGCCAGTACTAGCACAGATACGCAGTATTTT. As protein: CASTSTDTQYF. V gene TRBV19 combines with J gene TRBJ2-3; D gene unclear. The CDR3 is made up of 11 amino acids. V lost 7 bases and J lost 0, with 2 bases in between. Per germline, CDR1 LNHDA and CDR2 SQIVND (reference sequence).